The clone carrying this TCR beta chain counts as medium-sized (0.01 to 0.1%). Its matching antigen is unknown. There were TCR beta CDR3 regions amplified from RNA transcripts. First-round RT-PCR of the TCR CDR3 relied on the HTBI primer set. TCRdb called the multiplex PCR reads again in MiXCR, with one record for every CDR3 protein. The sample shows under 700,000 distinct CDR3 sequences, about half of them seen only once. Across 18 months, stable Graves' hyperthyroidism was marked by no progression to ophthalmopathy. Patients aged 18 to 65 had newly diagnosed hyperthyroidism that had lasted under 2 months. The data were taken from a study of T cells in Graves' hyperthyroidism and ophthalmopathy. Study-level findings and limits: Ophthalmopathy and stable hyperthyroidism were told apart by a 13 V-J model. Peripheral blood also featured most of the thyroid clonotypes expanded above 0.001.

Sequenced sample: peripheral blood or thyroid tissue (not recorded which). The source of this sequence is a woman between 18 and 30 years old with Graves' hyperthyroidism.

CDR3 DNA sequence: TGTGCCAGCAGTGAAAGGGACACGAAGACCCAGTACTTC. Translating it yields CASSERDTKTQYF. The V and J genes are TRBV2 and TRBJ2-5; D may be TRBD1 (6 bases). V gave up 2 bases and J gave up 6 bases, with 10 bases separating them. The CDR3 loop spans 13 amino acids. The germline CDR1 and CDR2 sequences are SNHLY and FYNNEI.